Each of the 30 T cell receptor beta chains below was sequenced from the same sample in a study of blood T cell repertoires in COVID-19. This table comes from immunoSEQ multiplex PCR, and its TCRdb copy is limited to in-frame clones, with some not included. The data contain 130,000 to 150,000 clones, 70% to 80% of them seen just once; the ten biggest clones take up less than 5%. The sample taken for sequencing was peripheral blood. These receptors were taken from a woman in her seventies with COVID-19, enrolled during active disease.

The chain carries TRBV9 and TRBJ1-4; possibly TRBD1 for D (6 bases). The CDR3 sequence is 15 residues long. Trimming removed 0 bases from V and 5 bases from J, with 11 bases in between. In germline, CDR1 is SGDLS, CDR2 YYNGEE. CDR3 sequence (DNA): TGTGCCAGCAGCGTAGGAGGGACACCCAATGAAAAACTGTTTTTT. It translates to CASSVGGTPNEKLFF.

The V gene is TRBV18, the J gene TRBJ1-2; tentative D call: TRBD1 (6 bases). The CDR3 has 14 residues. V shed 4 bases and J shed 8 bases, with 17 bases lying between them. In germline, CDR1 is KGHSH, CDR2 LQKENI. CDR3 DNA sequence: TGTGCCAGCTCACTAACCGGACAGCCCCCCGGCTACACCTTC. This sequence encodes CASSLTGQPPGYTF.

J is TRBJ2-7 and V is TRBV5-6, with TRBD2 matching over 8 bases. The CDR3 runs to 18 residues. Germline loops: CDR1 SGHDT, CDR2 YYEEEE. V lost 4 bases and J lost 0; bases outside the gene matches: 15. This chain's CDR3 is CASSRDSTGRGASYEQYF. The CDR3 DNA reads TGTGCCAGCAGCCGCGATTCTACGGGGCGGGGGGCCTCCTACGAGCAGTACTTC.

The chain links TRBV9 to TRBJ2-7; TRBD2 aligns across 8 bases. The CDR3 has 15 residues. V shed 3 bases, J shed 2 bases, and the junction held 7 bases outside the gene matches. Germline loops: CDR1 SGDLS, CDR2 YYNGEE. The CDR3, as DNA: TGTGCCAGCAGCGCATTTCCGGGACTAGCCTACGAGCAGTACTTC. This gives the protein CASSAFPGLAYEQYF.

The J gene is TRBJ2-2, the V gene TRBV6-6; D not certain. V was cut by 2 bases and J by 7 bases, with 11 bases left in between. CDR3 length: 14 residues. Per the germline V gene, CDR1 is MNHNY and CDR2 is SVGAGI (reference sequence). CDR3: CASSYPLDNGELFF. Here the CDR3 DNA reads TGTGCCAGCAGTTACCCTTTAGATAACGGGGAGCTGTTTTTT.

This clone was recorded once. The rearrangement joins TRBV10-3 to TRBJ1-3; maybe TRBD1 (6 bases). This CDR3 spans 15 amino acids. Trimming pared 6 bases from V and 0 bases from J, leaving 12 bases between. In germline, CDR1 is ENHRY, CDR2 SYGVKD. The CDR3 reads CAIRGTGNSGNTIYF. As DNA, the CDR3 is TGTGCCATCAGAGGAACAGGGAACTCTGGAAACACCATATATTTT.

In its sample, this clone was seen a few times. CDR3 loop: CASRRLAGGPDTGELFF. CDR3 bases: TGTGCCAGCAGAAGACTAGCGGGGGGGCCCGACACCGGGGAGCTGTTTTTT. The rearrangement links TRBV6-4 to TRBJ2-2, with 14 bases that match TRBD2. Germline lookup yields CDR1 MRHNA and CDR2 SNTAGT. The CDR3 consists of 17 residues. The J segment lost 3 bases and the V segment lost 6 bases, leaving 6 bases of the junction unmatched.

J is TRBJ2-5 and V is TRBV6-1; 8 bases match TRBD1. The length of the CDR3 is 18 residues. Germline trimming cut 2 bases from V and 5 bases from J; bases unmatched to any gene: 16. CDR1 is MNHNS, CDR2 SASEGT, per germline. The CDR3: CASSESRTGRWSAETQYF. CDR3 DNA: TGTGCCAGCAGTGAATCCCGGACAGGGAGGTGGAGTGCGGAGACCCAGTACTTC.

The V gene is TRBV7-9, the J gene TRBJ1-2; a weak D match, TRBD1 (6 bases). The germline gives CDR1 SEHNR, CDR2 FQNEAQ (reference sequence). This CDR3 spans 18 amino acids. V was pared by 1 base and J by 4 bases, with 22 bases between. The CDR3, as DNA: TGTGCCAGCAGCTTAGAGGGTACAGGGAGTTTCTTCGGCTATGGCTACACCTTC. Its translation is CASSLEGTGSFFGYGYTF.

The chain recombines TRBV2 with TRBJ2-4; 8 bases are a match to TRBD1. The J segment lost 9 bases and the V segment lost 3 bases, leaving 7 bases of the junction unmatched. The germline V gene encodes CDR1 SNHLY and CDR2 FYNNEI. CDR3 length equals 14 residues. The CDR3 DNA reads TGTGCCAGCAGTGAGACAGGGGCGGAGGGCATTCAGTACTTC. Translated: CASSETGAEGIQYF.

V usage is TRBV30 and J usage is TRBJ2-7; the match to TRBD1 covers 7 bases. V lost 2 bases, J lost 3 bases, and 10 bases stayed unmatched. This CDR3 has 15 residues. Per germline, CDR1 GTSNPN and CDR2 SVGIG (reference sequence). This chain's CDR3 is CAWSHPQGIGYEQYF. DNA of the CDR3: TGTGCCTGGAGTCATCCACAGGGGATTGGCTACGAGCAGTACTTC.

A word on this clone: Relative to the germline gene, one junction end is altered; a read error may explain this. The V and J genes are TRBV3-1 (or the pseudogene TRBV3-2) and TRBJ2-7; D unclear. This CDR3 comprises 13 residues. Germline CDR1 LGHDT, CDR2 YNNKEL (reference sequence). This CDR3 reads CASSPTTYYAQYF. CDR3 nucleotides: TGTGCCAGCAGCCCAACTACCTACTACGCGCAGTACTTC.

The chain joins TRBV7-2 to TRBJ2-3; 7 bases agree with TRBD1. The V gene end was trimmed by 5 bases and the J gene end by 4 bases; junction bases not matched to a gene: 6. The CDR3 covers 14 residues. From germline, CDR1 is SGHTA and CDR2 FQGNSA. The CDR3 here is CASSRDRAADTQYF. The CDR3, as DNA: TGTGCCAGCAGCCGCGACAGGGCGGCAGATACGCAGTATTTT. The whole variable domain, remainder taken from reference TRBV7-2 and TRBJ2-3, is GAGVSQSPSNKVTEKGKDVELRCDPISGHTALYWYRQSLGQGLEFLIYFQGNSAPDKSGLPSDRFSAERTGGSVSTLTIQRTQQEDSAVYLCASSRDRAADTQYFGPGTRLTVL.

The chain joins TRBV9 to TRBJ1-1; D not certain. This CDR3 has 13 amino acids. Germline loops: CDR1 SGDLS, CDR2 YYNGEE. The ends were cut back, 3 bases at V and 8 bases at J, with 14 bases in the middle. The CDR3 here is CASSAVRGGEAFF. The CDR3 nucleotides read TGTGCCAGCAGCGCCGTACGGGGTGGGGAAGCTTTCTTT.

The CDR3 sequence: CASSSLGPAEAFF. In DNA form, the CDR3 reads TGTGCCAGCAGCTCACTAGGCCCCGCGGAAGCTTTCTTT. The rearrangement links TRBV7-3 to TRBJ1-1, with D unclear. V was cut by 4 bases and J by 8 bases, with 14 bases left in between. The CDR3 is made up of 13 amino acids. The germline CDR1 and CDR2 sequences are SGHTA and FQGTGA.

The chain is built from TRBV7-9 and TRBJ2-2, with TRBD1 as a possible D gene (6 bases). Germline V CDR1 and CDR2: SEHNR, FQNEAQ (reference sequence). The CDR3 is 16 amino acids. Between the trimmed V and J ends, which lost 4 bases and 1 base, there was a span of 13 bases. CDR3 loop: CASSWDTLGNTGELFF. The CDR3 DNA follows: TGTGCCAGCAGCTGGGACACCCTCGGGAACACCGGGGAGCTGTTTTTT.

The CDR3 here is CASTPAEISSYNEQFF. The CDR3 nucleotides read TGCGCCAGCACCCCCGCTGAGATTAGCTCCTACAATGAGCAGTTCTTC. This chain joins TRBV5-1 and TRBJ2-1; D remains ambiguous. The V end was cut by 6 bases, the J end by 0 bases, with 16 bases between. The CDR3 extends over 16 amino acids. CDR1 is SGHRS, CDR2 YFSETQ, per germline.

This clone was seen more than once but under ten times. The chain recombines TRBV5-1 with TRBJ1-2; D gene uncertain. The V gene lost 5 bases and the J gene lost 2 bases, with 13 bases spanning the gap. The CDR3 spans 14 residues. CDR1 and CDR2 (germline): SGHRS, YFSETQ. The CDR3 region is CASSREGANYGYTF. CDR3 in DNA: TGCGCCAGCAGTAGGGAGGGAGCGAACTATGGCTACACCTTC.

The J gene is TRBJ1-3, the V gene TRBV6-6; maybe TRBD1 (6 bases). The CDR3 extends over 16 amino acids. Per the germline V gene, CDR1 is MNHNY and CDR2 is SVGAGI (reference sequence). V gave up 6 bases and J gave up 3 bases, with 18 bases separating them. In nucleotides, the CDR3 is TGTGCCAGCAGCGATGGGACACCTCCAGGTGGAAACACCATATATTTT. Encoded protein: CASSDGTPPGGNTIYF.

The chain recombines TRBV30 with TRBJ2-2; 9 bases are shared with TRBD1. V shed 3 bases, J shed 4 bases, and the junction held 3 bases outside the gene matches. Germline V lookup: CDR1 GTSNPN, CDR2 SVGIG (reference sequence). The CDR3 sequence is 14 residues long. The CDR3: CAWRGDRATGELFF. For the CDR3, the DNA is TGTGCCTGGAGGGGGGACAGGGCCACCGGGGAGCTGTTTTTT.

This chain joins TRBV7-9 and TRBJ1-5, with D possibly being TRBD1 (5 bases). Germline values: CDR1 SEHNR, CDR2 FQNEAQ (reference sequence). Trimming removed 1 base at V and 4 bases at J, with 14 bases between. This CDR3 contains 16 residues. CDR3 nucleotides: TGTGCCAGCAGCTTAGGTTCGGGGGGTGGTAATCAGCCCCAGCATTTT. Its translation is CASSLGSGGGNQPQHF.

V usage is TRBV4-2 and J usage is TRBJ2-5, with D unclear. CDR1 and CDR2 from the germline V gene are LGHNA and YNFKEQ. The CDR3 consists of 14 residues. V was clipped by 0 bases and J by 2 bases, with 7 bases between them. This chain's CDR3 is CASSQDGSQETQYF. CDR3 nucleotides: TGTGCCAGCAGCCAAGATGGCAGTCAAGAGACCCAGTACTTC.

The chain joins TRBV5-1 to TRBJ1-4; weak D call: TRBD1 (5 bases). V was cut by 0 bases and J by 2 bases, with 11 bases left in between. This CDR3 is built from 16 residues. Looked up from germline, CDR1 is SGHRS and CDR2 is YFSETQ. The CDR3: CASSLDRTLTNEKLFF. CDR3 coding DNA: TGCGCCAGCAGCTTGGACAGGACCCTCACTAATGAAAAACTGTTTTTT.

This clone occurred a few times. The gene calls are TRBV2 and TRBJ1-5; 7 bases map to TRBD1. The CDR3 has 13 residues. After removal of 8 bases from V and 1 base from J, the junction contained 2 bases not matched to a gene. Germline CDR1 and CDR2: SNHLY and FYNNEI. Here the CDR3 reads CASRGQSNQPQHF. CDR3 bases: TGTGCCAGCCGGGGACAGAGCAATCAGCCCCAGCATTTT.

The genes are TRBV28 and TRBJ1-5, with TRBD1 matching over 10 bases. V dropped 4 bases and J dropped 7; count of bases not matched to a gene: 10. This CDR3 comprises 16 residues. Germline-derived CDR1 and CDR2 are MDHEN and SYDVKM. CDR3 sequence: CASSSPGTGVVQPQHF. The CDR3 DNA sequence: TGTGCCAGCAGTTCCCCCGGGACAGGGGTGGTACAGCCCCAGCATTTT. Using reference TRBV28 and TRBJ1-5 for the parts outside the CDR3, the full variable domain is DVKVTQSSRYLVKRTGEKVFLECVQDMDHENMFWYRQDPGLGLRLIYFSYDVKMKEKGDIPEGYSVSREKKERFSLILESASTNQTSMYLCASSSPGTGVVQPQHFGDGTRLSIL.

The chain employs TRBV9 and TRBJ1-2; D perhaps matches TRBD1 (6 bases). Germline V gives CDR1 SGDLS, CDR2 YYNGEE. The V end was cut by 0 bases, the J end by 6 bases, with 18 bases between. This CDR3 is built from 16 residues. The CDR3 region is CASSVATMAGANGYTF. The CDR3 DNA reads as TGTGCCAGCAGCGTAGCTACAATGGCAGGGGCCAATGGCTACACCTTC.

The chain has TRBV3-1 (or the pseudogene TRBV3-2) and TRBJ2-1; D is undetermined. This CDR3 has 12 residues. The germline V and J ends were trimmed by 1 base and 10 bases, with 8 bases remaining between them. Germline lookup yields CDR1 LGHDT and CDR2 YNNKEL (reference sequence). The DNA for the CDR3 is TGTGCCAGCAGCCAAGGTGGCAGGGAGCAGTTCTTC. It specifies CASSQGGREQFF.

This chain connects TRBV7-9 to TRBJ1-4, with a possible D match to TRBD1 (6 bases). V shed 5 bases and J shed 8 bases, with 15 bases lying between them. Germline CDR1 reads SEHNR; CDR2 reads FQNEAQ (reference sequence). The CDR3 runs to 14 residues. CDR3: CASSPPDSGEKLFF. DNA for the CDR3: TGTGCCAGCAGCCCTCCGGACAGCGGCGAAAAACTGTTTTTT. The entire variable domain, with the rest obtained from reference TRBV7-9 and TRBJ1-4, is as follows: DTGVSQNPRHKITKRGQNVTFRCDPISEHNRLYWYRQTLGQGPEFLTYFQNEAQLEKSRLLSDRFSAERPKGSFSTLEIQRTEQGDSAMYLCASSPPDSGEKLFFGSGTQLSVL.

The gene calls are TRBV28 and TRBJ2-1; tentatively, D is TRBD1 (5 bases). V lost 5 bases to trimming and J lost 4 bases, with 21 bases between them. This CDR3 comprises 17 residues. CDR1 is MDHEN, CDR2 SYDVKM, per germline. The CDR3 sequence: CASSPRVRTALYNEQFF. DNA of the CDR3: TGTGCCAGCAGTCCCAGGGTACGGACGGCGCTTTACAATGAGCAGTTCTTC.

The chain carries TRBV5-4 and TRBJ2-5; TRBD2 agrees at 15 bases. Germline CDR1 SGHNT, CDR2 YYREEE (reference sequence). V lost 1 base to trimming and J lost 5 bases; unmatched junction nucleotides: 3. This CDR3 is built from 16 residues. CDR3 sequence: CASSLRTSGGVETQYF. The CDR3 DNA is TGTGCCAGCAGCTTGAGGACTAGCGGGGGGGTGGAGACCCAGTACTTC.